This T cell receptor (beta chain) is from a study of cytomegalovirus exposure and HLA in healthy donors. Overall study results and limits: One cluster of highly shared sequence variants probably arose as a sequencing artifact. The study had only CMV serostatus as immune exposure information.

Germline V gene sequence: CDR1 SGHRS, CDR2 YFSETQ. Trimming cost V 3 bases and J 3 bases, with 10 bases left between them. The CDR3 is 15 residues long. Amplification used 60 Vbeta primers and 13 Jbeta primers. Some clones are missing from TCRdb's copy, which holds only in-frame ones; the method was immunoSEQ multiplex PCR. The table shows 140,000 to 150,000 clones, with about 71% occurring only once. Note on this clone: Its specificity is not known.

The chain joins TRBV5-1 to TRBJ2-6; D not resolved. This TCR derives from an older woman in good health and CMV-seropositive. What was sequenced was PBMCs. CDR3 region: CASSSRVGGANVLTF. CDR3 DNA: TGCGCCAGCAGCTCCCGAGTCGGTGGGGCCAACGTCCTGACTTTC.